Shown below are 31 T cell receptor beta chains from a single sample sequenced in a study of CD8 T cells in ankylosing spondylitis. General observations from the study: Blood from ankylosing spondylitis patients appeared to carry a characteristic roughly 8-variant TCR beta motif.

These TCRs' antigens remain unknown. Each CDR3 protein gets one entry after TCRdb re-called the 5' RACE reads with MiXCR. The table records about 220,000 distinct CDR3 sequences, 6% to 8.5% of them present only once. The sample consisted of blood, either unsorted or a sorted T cell fraction (not recorded which). The origin of the receptors is a male donor with ankylosing spondylitis.

This clonotype was recorded many times. CDR3 nucleotides: TGTGCCAGCAGCTTCGGGTTCCACGAGCAGTACTTC. Translated: CASSFGFHEQYF. The chain couples TRBV11-2 to TRBJ2-7; D not resolved. Germline V lookup: CDR1 SGHAT, CDR2 FQNNGV. CDR3 length equals 12 residues. Trimming took off 3 bases at V and 5 bases at J, with 8 bases between the two ends.

This clonotype turned up a few times. V gene TRBV7-9 combines with J gene TRBJ1-1; 7 positions match TRBD1. The germline V gene has CDR1 SEHNR and CDR2 FQNEAQ (reference sequence). Trimming removed 1 base from V and 14 bases from J; junction bases left unmatched: 7. This CDR3 region has 12 residues. The CDR3 region is CASSLGTGALFF. CDR3 nucleotide sequence: TGTGCCAGCAGCTTAGGAACAGGGGCGCTCTTCTTT.

This clonotype was seen repeatedly, ten times or more. The chain is built from TRBV12-3 or TRBV12-4 and TRBJ2-7; D possibly corresponds to TRBD1 (6 bases). Between the trimmed V and J ends, which lost 3 bases and 4 bases, there was a span of 13 bases. The CDR3 contains 14 residues. CDR3 protein: CASSFLQGFYEQYF. DNA for the CDR3: TGTGCCAGCAGTTTTTTACAGGGATTTTACGAGCAGTACTTC.

This clonotype has ten or more counts. V gene TRBV27 combines with J gene TRBJ1-5; possibly TRBD1 for D (5 bases). The CDR3 runs to 16 residues. V lost 0 bases and J lost 5, with 14 bases in between. Germline-derived CDR1 and CDR2 are MNHEY and SMNVEV (reference sequence). The CDR3 spells CASSLSRGGIHQPQHF. As DNA, the CDR3 is TGTGCCAGCAGTTTATCCCGGGGCGGGATTCATCAGCCCCAGCATTTT.

This clonotype was counted at least ten times. The chain uses TRBV15 and TRBJ2-7, with D uncertain. Germline CDR1 LNHNV, CDR2 YYDKDF (reference sequence). Trimming shortened V by 0 bases and J by 0 bases, and 9 bases separated the two germline ends. The CDR3 covers 15 residues. CDR3 protein: CATSRDHGSSYEQYF. CDR3 DNA: TGTGCCACCAGCAGAGATCATGGCAGCTCCTACGAGCAGTACTTC.

This clonotype was recorded at least ten times. The chain uses TRBV24-1 and TRBJ2-5, with D perhaps TRBD2 (6 bases). The CDR3 spans 15 residues. Trimming took off 4 bases at V and 5 bases at J, with 16 bases between the two ends. From germline, CDR1 is KGHDR and CDR2 SFDVKD. In DNA form, the CDR3 reads TGTGCCACCAGTGAGCGGGCCACTGGAGGGGAGACCCAGTACTTC. It translates to CATSERATGGETQYF.

This clonotype was observed many times. The V call is TRBV5-1, the J call TRBJ2-1; D may be TRBD1 or TRBD2 (5 bases each). CDR3 length equals 15 residues. Germline assignment: CDR1 SGHRS and CDR2 YFSETQ. The germline V and J ends were trimmed by 4 bases and 6 bases, with 17 bases remaining between them. CDR3 sequence reads: CASSPWDLRGNEQFF. The CDR3 DNA is TGCGCCAGCAGCCCCTGGGACCTACGGGGCAATGAGCAGTTCTTC.

This clonotype was seen ten or more times. The chain links TRBV7-9 to TRBJ1-6; D may be TRBD1 (5 bases). This CDR3 spans 13 amino acids. V was trimmed by 4 bases and J by 10 bases, leaving 11 bases between them. Germline V gene sequence: CDR1 SEHNR, CDR2 FQNEAQ (reference sequence). The CDR3: CASSSLPGSPLHF. The DNA of the CDR3 is TGTGCCAGCAGCTCCCTGCCAGGGTCACCCCTCCACTTT.

This clonotype was detected many times. V gene TRBV6-1 combines with J gene TRBJ1-5; D is unclear. This CDR3 region has 15 residues. The V end was cut by 7 bases, the J end by 0 bases, with 13 bases between. In germline, CDR1 is MNHNS, CDR2 SASEGT. CDR3 DNA: TGTGCCAGCAAGTCAAGGCAGAATAGCAATCAGCCCCAGCATTTT. It encodes CASKSRQNSNQPQHF.

This chain connects TRBV6-5 to TRBJ2-2; 8 bases match TRBD2. V lost 0 bases and J lost 7; bases outside the gene matches: 4. Per germline, CDR1 MNHEY and CDR2 SVGAGI. The CDR3 has 15 residues. The CDR3 spells CASSYSRGRFGELFF. For the CDR3, the DNA is TGTGCCAGCAGTTACTCGCGCGGGAGGTTCGGGGAGCTGTTTTTT.

This clonotype occurred many times. The J gene is TRBJ2-2, the V gene TRBV9; tentatively, D is TRBD2 (5 bases). From germline, CDR1 is SGDLS and CDR2 YYNGEE. With 6 bases removed from V and 2 bases from J, the gap between germline ends came to 11 bases. The CDR3 consists of 14 residues. The CDR3 region has the DNA TGTGCCAGCACGGGAAGGGAAAACACCGGGGAGCTGTTTTTT. This gives the protein CASTGRENTGELFF.

V gene TRBV7-9 combines with J gene TRBJ2-7; 13 nucleotides align to TRBD2. The V gene's germline CDR1 is SEHNR and CDR2 FQNEAQ (reference sequence). The CDR3 length is 14 residues. With 7 bases clipped from V and 3 bases from J, the junction kept 3 bases outside the gene matches. As DNA, the CDR3 is TGTGCCAGCAAACGGACTAGCGGGAGCTACGAGCAGTACTTC. Translation: CASKRTSGSYEQYF.

This clonotype has at least ten counts. The genes are TRBV6-5 and TRBJ1-3; D perhaps matches TRBD1 (5 bases). This CDR3 is 16 amino acids long. Trimming removed 6 bases from V and 2 bases from J, with 17 bases in between. From germline, CDR1 is MNHEY and CDR2 SVGAGI. The CDR3 is CASSYGAGYAGNTIYF. In DNA, the CDR3 is TGTGCCAGCAGCTACGGGGCAGGGTATGCTGGAAACACCATATATTTT.

This clonotype was counted ten times or more. The chain has TRBV28 and TRBJ2-1; D uncertain. In germline, CDR1 is MDHEN, CDR2 SYDVKM. Trimming stripped 7 bases from V and 2 bases from J, with 18 bases between. This CDR3 has 16 amino acids. The DNA of the CDR3 is TGTGCCAGCATCACCTCGCGAGAATCAGCCTACAATGAGCAGTTCTTC. Protein sequence: CASITSRESAYNEQFF. The full variable domain, rest sourced from reference TRBV28 and TRBJ2-1, is DVKVTQSSRYLVKRTGEKVFLECVQDMDHENMFWYRQDPGLGLRLIYFSYDVKMKEKGDIPEGYSVSREKKERFSLILESASTNQTSMYLCASITSRESAYNEQFFGPGTRLTVL.

This clonotype was observed at least ten times. The V call is TRBV20-1, the J call TRBJ1-5; D gene ambiguous. The V and J ends lost 3 bases and 1 base respectively, with 13 bases between them. Germline V gives CDR1 DFQATT, CDR2 SNEGSKA (reference sequence). The CDR3 runs 15 residues. As DNA, the CDR3 is TGCAGTGCTAGGTGGGGAGGCTTAAGCAATCAGCCCCAGCATTTT. The encoded protein is CSARWGGLSNQPQHF.

In this sample, this clonotype turned up a few times. V and J are TRBV20-1 and TRBJ2-3; TRBD1 might be the D (5 bases). CDR1 and CDR2 from the germline V gene are DFQATT and SNEGSKA (reference sequence). V gave up 3 bases and J gave up 1 base, with 11 bases separating them. The CDR3 runs to 14 residues. The CDR3 loop is CSASQGSGTDTQYF. CDR3 in DNA: TGCAGTGCTAGTCAGGGCTCGGGCACAGATACGCAGTATTTT.

CDR3 residues: CATSRGWRRSSYEQYF. The CDR3, as DNA: TGTGCCACCAGCAGAGGGTGGCGGCGAAGCTCCTACGAGCAGTACTTC. The rearrangement links TRBV15 to TRBJ2-7, with D uncertain. Germline-derived CDR1 and CDR2 are LNHNV and YYDKDF (reference sequence). V dropped 1 base and J dropped 0 bases, with 13 bases sitting between them. The CDR3 is 16 amino acids.

The table lists this clonotype with many counts. The chain employs TRBV6-2 or TRBV6-3 and TRBJ2-7, with 7 bases aligning to TRBD2. This CDR3 is built from 14 residues. V dropped 10 bases and J dropped 5; count of bases not matched to a gene: 14. Germline-derived CDR1 and CDR2 are MNHEY and SVGEGT. Here the CDR3 reads CAIHRDGGFNEQYF. The CDR3, as DNA: TGTGCCATCCACCGGGACGGGGGGTTCAACGAGCAGTACTTC.

This clonotype was recorded many times. The V gene is TRBV27, the J gene TRBJ1-6; 7 positions agree with TRBD1. The CDR3 spans 14 residues. Germline V gene sequence: CDR1 MNHEY, CDR2 SMNVEV (reference sequence). V was pared by 7 bases and J by 9 bases, with 9 bases of the junction left unmatched. The CDR3 region is CASTRPGGSSPLHF. In DNA form, the CDR3 reads TGTGCCAGCACCCGACCAGGGGGAAGTTCACCCCTCCACTTT.

This clonotype has a count of ten or more. V gene TRBV6-2 or TRBV6-3 combines with J gene TRBJ2-7; the D is unclear. The CDR3 extends over 15 amino acids. CDR1 is MNHEY, CDR2 SVGEGT, per germline. V gave up 2 bases and J gave up 2 bases, with 13 bases separating them. The CDR3 sequence: CASSYLWGRAYEQYF. The CDR3 bases are TGTGCCAGCAGTTACCTCTGGGGTCGGGCCTACGAGCAGTACTTC.

This clonotype was seen ten or more times. V and J are TRBV7-8 and TRBJ2-7; D possibly corresponds to TRBD2 (5 bases). The CDR3 consists of 14 residues. Germline values: CDR1 SGHVS, CDR2 FQNEAQ. Trimming stripped 2 bases from V and 6 bases from J, with 14 bases between. For the CDR3, the DNA is TGTGCCAGCAGCTTAAGTCAAACCGCGGGCGAGCAGTACTTC. Its translation is CASSLSQTAGEQYF.

This clonotype showed up many times. The gene calls are TRBV9 and TRBJ2-7, with D possibly matching TRBD2 (6 bases). Trimming took off 0 bases at V and 5 bases at J, with 15 bases between the two ends. The CDR3 length is 15 residues. Germline CDR1 SGDLS, CDR2 YYNGEE. The CDR3 loop reads CASSVGWKVADEQYF. CDR3 bases: TGTGCCAGCAGCGTAGGGTGGAAAGTAGCGGACGAGCAGTACTTC.

This clonotype was seen at least ten times. This chain uses TRBV5-1 with TRBJ2-3; 9 positions agree with TRBD1. This CDR3 comprises 15 residues. V shed 2 bases, J shed 0 bases, and the junction held 1 base outside the gene matches. Germline V lookup: CDR1 SGHRS, CDR2 YFSETQ. The CDR3 sequence: CASSFGTGSTDTQYF. Here the CDR3 DNA reads TGCGCCAGCAGCTTCGGGACAGGGAGCACAGATACGCAGTATTTT.

This clonotype was detected a few times. V gene TRBV6-5 combines with J gene TRBJ2-3, with 8 bases aligning to TRBD2. Trimming at V came to 1 base and at J to 6 bases, leaving 6 bases not matched to a gene. Germline V gene data show CDR1 as MNHEY and CDR2 as SVGAGI. The CDR3 length is 15 residues. CDR3 residues: CASSYWRGAGDTQYF. The CDR3 DNA reads TGTGCCAGCAGTTACTGGCGGGGGGCCGGGGATACGCAGTATTTT.

There are many counts of this clonotype. The chain is built from TRBV29-1 and TRBJ2-1; D unresolved. Trimming pared 6 bases from V and 7 bases from J, leaving 10 bases between. The CDR3 consists of 11 residues. CDR1 is SQVTM, CDR2 ANQGSEA, per germline. The CDR3 nucleotides are TGCAGCGTGCCAATTTCGAATGAGCAGTTCTTC. Translated: CSVPISNEQFF.

The chain combines TRBV13 with TRBJ2-7; D is uncertain. V lost 4 bases and J lost 9, with 19 bases in between. The length of the CDR3 is 14 residues. Germline lookup yields CDR1 PRHDT and CDR2 FYEKMQ (reference sequence). In DNA, the CDR3 is TGTGCCAGCAGCTCTTTGTTAGGGCCGACGGGGCAGTACTTC. Amino acid sequence: CASSSLLGPTGQYF. Combining the CDR3 with reference TRBV13 and TRBJ2-7 gives the whole variable domain AAGVIQSPRHLIKEKRETATLKCYPIPRHDTVYWYQQGPGQDPQFLISFYEKMQSDKGSIPDRFSAQQFSDYHSELNMSSLELGDSALYFCASSSLLGPTGQYFGPGTRLTVT.

This clonotype was counted ten times or more. The CDR3 sequence: CASSVVPDTQYF. CDR3 DNA sequence: TGTGCCAGCAGCGTAGTCCCAGATACGCAGTATTTT. The chain couples TRBV9 to TRBJ2-3; D not certain. Trimming shortened V by 0 bases and J by 4 bases, and 3 bases separated the two germline ends. Germline V gives CDR1 SGDLS, CDR2 YYNGEE. The CDR3 runs 12 residues.

This clonotype was recorded many times. The chain links TRBV24-1 to TRBJ1-5, with 10 nucleotides matching TRBD1. J lost 3 bases, V lost 9 bases, and 10 bases had no gene match. Germline CDR1 KGHDR, CDR2 SFDVKD. The CDR3 runs to 16 residues. The DNA of the CDR3 is TGTGCCACCGGAGGGACAGGGGCAATCCTCAATCAGCCCCAGCATTTT. This encodes CATGGTGAILNQPQHF.

This clonotype was counted ten times or more. The chain has TRBV6-5 and TRBJ2-3; unclear D gene. This CDR3 region has 12 residues. Germline CDR1 is MNHEY and CDR2 is SVGAGI. V lost 6 bases and J 6 bases, leaving 10 bases between the germline ends. The CDR3 region has the DNA TGTGCCAGCAGAGAGCGAGTCGATACGCAGTATTTT. This gives the protein CASRERVDTQYF.

This clonotype was seen repeatedly, ten times or more. The chain links TRBV20-1 to TRBJ2-1; weak D call: TRBD2 (6 bases). V dropped 6 bases and J dropped 4 bases, with 13 bases sitting between them. Germline V gene lookup returns CDR1 DFQATT and CDR2 SNEGSKA (reference sequence). The CDR3 is made up of 13 amino acids. This CDR3 is CSARAGNYNEQFF. The CDR3 DNA sequence: TGCAGTGCCAGGGCGGGGAATTACAATGAGCAGTTCTTC.

This chain connects TRBV6-1 to TRBJ2-2; 7 positions agree with TRBD2. Trimming at V came to 11 bases and at J to 6 bases, leaving 15 bases not matched to a gene. CDR1 is MNHNS, CDR2 SASEGT, per germline. CDR3 length: 15 amino acids. The CDR3 DNA reads as TGTGCCGCGGGTGACACTAGCGCCTTAGCCGGGGAGCTGTTTTTT. It specifies CAAGDTSALAGELFF.